The 8 T cell receptor beta chains below were found in one sample sequenced in a study of T cells after yellow fever vaccination. TCRdb re-called the 5' RACE reads with MiXCR, one entry per CDR3 protein. The data show around 110,000 distinct CDR3 sequences, with 8% to 9.5% seen just once and about 25% held by the top ten. Sequencing used CD8+ T cells sorted from PBMCs, obtained 45 days after the yellow fever booster vaccination. Source of these receptors: a man aged 25-45 years who received the YFV17D yellow fever vaccine.

Ten or more counts support this clonotype. The rearrangement joins TRBV5-4 to TRBJ2-1; D is unclear. Between the trimmed V and J ends, which lost 1 base and 9 bases, there was a span of 8 bases. In germline, CDR1 is SGHNT, CDR2 YYREEE (reference sequence). The CDR3 totals 12 residues. The CDR3 region has the DNA TGTGCCAGCAGCTTGAGGTTCGGTGAGCAGTTCTTC. Amino acids: CASSLRFGEQFF.

This clonotype was counted many times. The gene calls are TRBV3-1 and TRBJ2-3; D gene ambiguous. Trimming stripped 4 bases from V and 0 bases from J, with 8 bases between. Germline values: CDR1 LGHDT, CDR2 YNNKEL (reference sequence). The CDR3 is 14 amino acids. The CDR3 DNA reads as TGTGCCAGCAGCCCCTGGGCAAGCACAGATACGCAGTATTTT. Amino acids: CASSPWASTDTQYF.

This clonotype was recorded at least ten times. V usage is TRBV6-5 and J usage is TRBJ1-2; D uncertain. This CDR3 has 14 residues. Germline values: CDR1 MNHEY, CDR2 SVGAGI. V was clipped by 2 bases and J by 0 bases, with 7 bases between them. The CDR3 is CASSYGTANYGYTF. The CDR3 region has the DNA TGTGCCAGCAGTTACGGTACAGCTAACTATGGCTACACCTTC.

There are a few counts of this clonotype. The V and J genes are TRBV20-1 and TRBJ1-1; D is unresolved. Looked up from germline, CDR1 is DFQATT and CDR2 is SNEGSKA (reference sequence). Trimming stripped 3 bases from V and 6 bases from J, with 17 bases between. This CDR3 contains 14 residues. The CDR3 bases are TGCAGTGCTAGGGGCGTGGATCGAGTTGCTGAAGCTTTCTTT. It translates to CSARGVDRVAEAFF.

This clonotype was counted at least ten times. The V and J genes are TRBV29-1 and TRBJ1-2, with a possible D match to TRBD1 (6 bases). The CDR3 extends over 17 amino acids. CDR1 SQVTM and CDR2 ANQGSEA come from the germline V gene. The V end was cut by 0 bases, the J end by 5 bases, with 22 bases between. The CDR3, as DNA: TGCAGCGTTGAAGATCAGTTATGGCCGGGGGCAAAGTATGGCTACACCTTC. Its protein is CSVEDQLWPGAKYGYTF.

This clonotype showed up many times. The chain uses TRBV6-2 or TRBV6-3 and TRBJ2-2; TRBD2 matches at 9 bases. V was pared by 4 bases and J by 1 base, with 7 bases of the junction left unmatched. The germline gives CDR1 MNHEY, CDR2 SVGEGT. CDR3 length: 17 residues. The DNA for the CDR3 is TGTGCCAGCAGTTCCATTAGCGGGAGATTGAACACCGGGGAGCTGTTTTTT. Translation: CASSSISGRLNTGELFF.

This clonotype has at least ten counts. This chain joins TRBV9 and TRBJ2-6; D unresolved. The V end was cut by 4 bases, the J end by 0 bases, with 8 bases between. The CDR3 contains 15 residues. Germline CDR1 and CDR2: SGDLS and YYNGEE. The CDR3 bases are TGTGCCAGCAGCAGCGACATCTCTGGGGCCAACGTCCTGACTTTC. This encodes CASSSDISGANVLTF.

At least ten counts were recorded for this clonotype. V is TRBV6-5 and J is TRBJ2-6; the D gene is possibly TRBD1 (5 bases). Trimming took off 8 bases at V and 2 bases at J, with 7 bases between the two ends. The CDR3 runs 13 residues. Germline CDR1 and CDR2: MNHEY and SVGAGI. The CDR3 DNA reads TGTGCCAGCCAGGGCGCTGGGGCCAACGTCCTGACTTTC. This codes for CASQGAGANVLTF.